This T cell receptor (beta chain) was captured by sequencing in a study of blood T cell repertoires in COVID-19. Overall study: Sites in the United States, Italy and Spain provided acute and convalescent COVID-19 samples. From T cells, B-cell-depleted T cells, or PBMCs came the material, which was cDNA or gDNA.

Trimming shortened V by 2 bases and J by 8 bases, and 9 bases separated the two germline ends. CDR3 length equals 12 residues. The germline CDR1 and CDR2 sequences are SNHLY and FYNNEI. In the original processing: Nucleated cell counts were estimated from reference gene primer amplification. Some clones are missing from TCRdb's copy, which holds only in-frame ones; the method was immunoSEQ multiplex PCR. That table is the source of V, J and clone size, and D and trimming were worked out from the DNA. The data show fewer than 75,000 clones, nearly 85% seen once. This clonotype was obtained from a human donor in a cohort sampled during active COVID-19. V is TRBV2 and J is TRBJ1-2; D not resolved. The specimen was peripheral blood. CDR3 sequence: CASSEMAGGYTF. CDR3 nucleotides: TGTGCCAGCAGTGAAATGGCGGGCGGCTACACCTTC. The variable domain in full, with the rest retrieved from reference TRBV2 and TRBJ1-2, is EPEVTQTPSHQVTQMGQEVILRCVPISNHLYFYWYRQILGQKVEFLVSFYNNEISEKSEIFDDQFSVERPDGSNFTLKIRSTKLEDSAMYFCASSEMAGGYTFGSGTRLTVV.